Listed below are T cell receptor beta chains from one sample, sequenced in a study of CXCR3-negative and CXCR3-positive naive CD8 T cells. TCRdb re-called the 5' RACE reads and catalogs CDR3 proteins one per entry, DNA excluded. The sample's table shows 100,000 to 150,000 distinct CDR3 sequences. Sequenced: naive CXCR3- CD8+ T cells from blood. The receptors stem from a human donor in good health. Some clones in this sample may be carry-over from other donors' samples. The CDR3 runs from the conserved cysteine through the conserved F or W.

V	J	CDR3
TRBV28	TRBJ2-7	CASSFLAREGEQYF
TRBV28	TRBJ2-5	CASSFGLAGGQETQYF
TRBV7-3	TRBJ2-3	CASSLLDRTDTQYF
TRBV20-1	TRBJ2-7	CSARAGSDSYEQYF
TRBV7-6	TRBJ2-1	CASSLAASSYNEQFF
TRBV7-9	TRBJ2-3	CASSHLAGQNTDTQYF
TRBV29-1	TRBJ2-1	CSVVLTSYNEQFF
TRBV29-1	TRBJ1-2	CSVWTEGLLTF
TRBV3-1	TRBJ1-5	CASSQVSTSNLGGRSNQPQHF
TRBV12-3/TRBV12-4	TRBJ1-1	CASNILPGRGDVEAFF
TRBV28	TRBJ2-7	CASSTGLETYEQYF
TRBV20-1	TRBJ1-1	CSARDSLHTEAFF
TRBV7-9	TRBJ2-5	CASSLSLEKEQTQYF
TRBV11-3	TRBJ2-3	CASSPTSSPELTDTQYF
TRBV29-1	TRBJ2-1	CSGRGTGGRYEQFF
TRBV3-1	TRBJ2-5	CASSQEGRPQETQYF
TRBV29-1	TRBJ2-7	CSVEEETSGLSYEQYF
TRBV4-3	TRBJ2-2	CASSQDESGYTGELFF
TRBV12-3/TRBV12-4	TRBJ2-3	CASSPVLGPDTDTQYF
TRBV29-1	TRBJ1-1	CSVWGLNTEALF
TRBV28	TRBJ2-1	CASSSNTGTSGARRREQFF
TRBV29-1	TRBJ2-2	CSVEGYEPGHANTGELFF
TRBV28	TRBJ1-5	CASSLVGQWTASGYSNQPQHF
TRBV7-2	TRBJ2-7	CASSPQEGIYEQYF
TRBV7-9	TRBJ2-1	CASSILPDRGAHNEQFF
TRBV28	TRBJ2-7	CASSFRGSLSYEQYF
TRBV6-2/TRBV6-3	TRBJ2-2	CASTLRDIPNTGELFF
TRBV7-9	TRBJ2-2	CASSSSTGYLAGELFF
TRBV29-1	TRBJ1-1	CSVEGGLDRGHNEAFF
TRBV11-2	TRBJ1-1	CASSPWTGTMNTEAFF
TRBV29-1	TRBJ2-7	CSVETDSYEQYF
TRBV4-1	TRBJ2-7	CASSQGLYSYEQYF
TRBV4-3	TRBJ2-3	CASSQETSGGFTDTQYF
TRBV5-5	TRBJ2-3	CASSLAAPTDTQYF
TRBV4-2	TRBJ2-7	CASSQGDSFSYEQYF
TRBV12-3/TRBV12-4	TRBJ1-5	CASSLGYAGLMPQHF
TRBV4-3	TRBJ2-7	CASSPGQLSSYEQYF